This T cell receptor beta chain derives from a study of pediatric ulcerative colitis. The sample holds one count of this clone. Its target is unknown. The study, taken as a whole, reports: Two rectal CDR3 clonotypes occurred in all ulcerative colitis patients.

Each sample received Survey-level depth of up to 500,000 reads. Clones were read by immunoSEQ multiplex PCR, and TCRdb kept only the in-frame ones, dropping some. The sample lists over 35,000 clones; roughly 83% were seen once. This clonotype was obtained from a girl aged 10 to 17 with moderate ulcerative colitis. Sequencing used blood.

The CDR3 bases are TGTGCCAGCAGCTCACGGGACAGGGTAGACGGGACCCAGTACTTC. Translating gives CASSSRDRVDGTQYF. The J gene is TRBJ2-5, the V gene TRBV11-1, with 9 bases that match TRBD1. After removal of 4 bases from V and 7 bases from J, the junction contained 10 bases not matched to a gene. Germline CDR1 is SGHAT and CDR2 is FQDESV (reference sequence). The CDR3 covers 15 residues.